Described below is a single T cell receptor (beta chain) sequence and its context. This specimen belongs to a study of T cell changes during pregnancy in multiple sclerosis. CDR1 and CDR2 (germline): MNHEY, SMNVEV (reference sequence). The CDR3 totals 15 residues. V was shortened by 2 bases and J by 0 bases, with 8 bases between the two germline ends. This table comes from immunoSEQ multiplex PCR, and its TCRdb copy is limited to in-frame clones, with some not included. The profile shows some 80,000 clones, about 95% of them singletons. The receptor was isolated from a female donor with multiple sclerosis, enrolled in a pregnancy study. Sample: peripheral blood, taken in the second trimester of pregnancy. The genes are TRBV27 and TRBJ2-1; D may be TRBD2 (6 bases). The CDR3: CASSLAGSSYNEQFF. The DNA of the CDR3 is TGTGCCAGCAGTTTAGCGGGAAGCTCCTACAATGAGCAGTTCTTC.